This T cell receptor (beta chain) was observed in a study of memory CD4+ T cells and cytomegalovirus serostatus (dated by TCRdb to the late 2010s). At the level of the whole study: The cohort included 35 or so healthy adults from Belgium, of whom 9 were CMV seropositive and roughly 25 were CMV seronegative. The study sequenced CD4+ memory TCRbeta repertoires of a Belgian cohort with known cytomegalovirus serostatus to replicate a published TCR-based CMV serostatus classifier. Beyond this particular receptor, the publication reports: On the Belgian cohort, the classifier based on the original framework reached a median bootstrapped AUC of about 0.95, with a 95% CI of 0.76-1.00. Among the approximately 160 previously reported CMV-associated TCRbeta sequences, 60 to 70 showed up in the CD4+ memory repertoires, with each one found in between one and five individuals. The results were read as suggesting that the CMV-associated TCR signature is, for the most part, present in the CD4+ memory repertoire. Only CD4+CD45RO+ memory cells were sequenced, unlike the original study, which covered naive and memory CD4+ and CD8+ populations. CMV serostatus prediction reached a median bootstrapped AUC of about 0.96 with the original framework and around 0.91 with a US-trained random forest.

A FACSAria II was used to sort memory CD4+ T cells, defined as single viable CD3+CD4+CD8-CD45RO+ cells. To determine CMV serostatus, a Roche Elecsys assay was used that detects serum IgG against CMV pp150, pp28, p38 and p52. Following thawing, total CD4+ T cells were enriched through positive selection using CD4 magnetic microbeads. The samples came from a different study that was designed specifically to examine the CD4+ T cell memory repertoire. Peripheral blood mononuclear cells were isolated and cryopreserved following standard operating procedures; serum was stored at -80 °C. The staining relied on CD3-PerCP (BW264/56), CD4-APC (RPA-T4), CD45RO-PE (UCHT1) and CD8-Pacific Orange (3B5) antibodies, and Sytox blue was used to exclude non-viable cells. V is pared back by 4 bases and J by 0 bases, with 7 bases lying between the germline termini. For CDR1 and CDR2, the germline V gene lists SGDLS and YYNGEE. Reading from cysteine to phenylalanine, the CDR3 counts 13 amino acids. The entry retains the CDR3 DNA only, 39 bases that are in frame from base 1.

Concerning this clone itself: No cognate antigen has been identified for it. No base-level quality is on record; no much larger clone is a single base apart.

Genomic DNA was extracted from sorted cells with the Quick-DNA Microprep Kit. Amplification of TCRbeta DNA was done with the immunoSEQ hsTCRbeta kit, following the protocol from the manufacturer. TCRbeta libraries were sequenced on an Illumina MiSeq instrument. The original pipeline was this. Removing out-of-frame sequences left a few million distinct TCRbeta sequences, an average of around 62,000 per individual. Two values were used to score each individual: the count of 164 previously reported CMV-associated TCRbeta sequences and the total count of productive distinct TCRbeta sequences. A beta-binomial model was reimplemented in Python, and scikit-learn random forests with default parameters were trained on US cohort data. Classifier performance on the Belgian cohort was summarized as median AUC with percentile confidence intervals over 10,000 bootstrap iterations. TCRdb provides this immuneACCESS table in a form limited to in-frame rearrangements. Some clones are lacking; in checked studies, under half of them reflect an unresolved V gene, and why the rest are absent is not known. That table furnishes V, J and clone size, whereas the DNA furnished D and trimming. For this sample the table gives just under 65,000 clones, of which roughly three quarters were detected only once. About 1% of the sample lies in the top ten.

The chain couples TRBV9 to TRBJ1-1, with the D gene call left open. Material: memory CD4+ T cells from blood. This TCR derives from an adult in good health and CMV-seronegative. The DNA sequence follows: TGTGCCAGCAGCACCGGGATGAACACTGAAGCTTTCTTT. It specifies CASSTGMNTEAFF.